The 15 T cell receptor beta chains reported below all come from one sample, sequenced in a study of long-term antiretroviral therapy in people with HIV. Version v3.0 of the immunoSEQ assay ran at survey level. Assay used: immunoSEQ multiplex PCR; TCRdb lists only in-frame clones, some missing. The sample includes approximately 18,000 clones, approximately 89% of them seen just once. The sample here was unsorted PBMCs, taken 0.6 years after starting antiretroviral therapy. The receptors here all came from a middle-aged woman with HIV.

V is TRBV18 and J is TRBJ1-2; D unresolved. Germline-derived CDR1 and CDR2 are KGHSH and LQKENI. The CDR3 has 17 amino acids. The germline V and J ends were trimmed by 2 bases and 3 bases, with 19 bases remaining between them. DNA of the CDR3: TGTGCCAGCTCACCAAATATCCCGCGAGATCAGGACTATGGCTACACCTTC. Its translation: CASSPNIPRDQDYGYTF.

The J gene is TRBJ2-2, the V gene TRBV18; 7 nucleotides line up with TRBD2. Germline loops: CDR1 KGHSH, CDR2 LQKENI. Germline trimming cut 6 bases from V and 4 bases from J; bases unmatched to any gene: 11. The CDR3 is 16 residues long. The CDR3 loop is CASSRGVTDLTGELFF. CDR3 sequence (DNA): TGTGCCAGCTCCCGGGGGGTGACCGACCTCACCGGGGAGCTGTTTTTT.

This clone appeared a single time. The rearrangement joins TRBV2 to TRBJ2-2; the D is unclear. CDR3 length: 18 residues. Between the trimmed V and J ends, which lost 0 bases and 0 bases, there was a span of 14 bases. The germline CDR1 and CDR2 sequences are SNHLY and FYNNEI. The CDR3 spells CASSEALGYMTNTGELFF. The DNA of the CDR3 is TGTGCCAGCAGTGAAGCGCTGGGGTACATGACGAACACCGGGGAGCTGTTTTTT.

The V and J genes are TRBV10-3 and TRBJ1-1; D might be TRBD1 (6 bases). The CDR3 has 13 amino acids. CDR1 is ENHRY and CDR2 is SYGVKD in the germline V gene. The V and J ends lost 6 bases and 1 base respectively, with 9 bases between them. CDR3 residues: CAIRQTGNTEAFF. CDR3 in DNA: TGTGCCATCAGACAGACAGGGAACACTGAAGCTTTCTTT.

This clone was seen a single time. The CDR3: CASRRQGGNTEAFF. The CDR3 nucleotides read TGTGCCAGCAGAAGACAGGGGGGAAACACTGAAGCTTTCTTT. The chain combines TRBV6-5 with TRBJ1-1; 9 bases are shared with TRBD1. J lost 2 bases, V lost 6 bases, and 4 bases had no gene match. Germline values: CDR1 MNHEY, CDR2 SVGAGI. This CDR3 contains 14 residues.

V gene TRBV6-5 combines with J gene TRBJ1-2, with TRBD1 matching over 7 bases. This CDR3 has 14 amino acids. CDR1 and CDR2 (germline): MNHEY, SVGAGI. V trimming: 2 bases; J trimming: 8 bases; junction bases outside the gene matches: 8. The CDR3 DNA reads as TGTGCCAGCAGTTACAGACAGGGTTCTCAGGGCTACACCTTC. Its translation is CASSYRQGSQGYTF.

This clone has only one observation. The chain has TRBV11-2 and TRBJ1-1; D might be TRBD1 (6 bases). Trimming took 1 base from V and 7 from J, leaving 13 bases between them. CDR3 length equals 14 residues. Germline V CDR1 and CDR2: SGHAT, FQNNGV. Here the CDR3 DNA reads TGTGCCAGCAGCTTAGGTGGGACAAGTCGTGAAGCTTTCTTT. The encoded protein is CASSLGGTSREAFF.

This clone turned up a few times. The V gene is TRBV7-2, the J gene TRBJ1-5; D is uncertain. V lost 5 bases and J lost 2, with 13 bases in between. The length of the CDR3 is 15 residues. Germline loops: CDR1 SGHTA, CDR2 FQGNSA. DNA for the CDR3: TGTGCCAGCAGCGAGGCGTCGACCCGCAATCAGCCCCAGCATTTT. As protein: CASSEASTRNQPQHF.

The rearrangement uses TRBV18 and TRBJ2-3, with D maybe TRBD1 (6 bases). The germline V and J ends were trimmed by 4 bases and 0 bases, with 11 bases remaining between them. The CDR3 has 15 residues. Germline V gene data show CDR1 as KGHSH and CDR2 as LQKENI. CDR3 loop: CASSRLDSSTDTQYF. The CDR3 DNA reads as TGTGCCAGCTCACGATTGGACAGCAGCACAGATACGCAGTATTTT.

V usage is TRBV7-8 and J usage is TRBJ1-1, with D maybe TRBD1 (5 bases). CDR1 SGHVS and CDR2 FQNEAQ come from the germline V gene. V shed 5 bases and J shed 5 bases, with 27 bases lying between them. The CDR3 length is 18 residues. CDR3 DNA: TGTGCCAGCAGCCATATGTTGGGGCGAGGACAAGAGAGGACTGAAGCTTTCTTT. Its protein product is CASSHMLGRGQERTEAFF.

The chain links TRBV7-2 to TRBJ2-7; D is perhaps TRBD2 (6 bases). This CDR3 has 15 amino acids. The V end lost 2 bases, the J end lost 0 bases, and 11 bases lay between the germline ends. The V gene's germline CDR1 is SGHTA and CDR2 FQGNSA. The CDR3 region is CASSLRSSDSYEQYF. CDR3 sequence (DNA): TGTGCCAGCAGCTTACGGTCTAGCGACTCCTACGAGCAGTACTTC.

The J gene is TRBJ1-2, the V gene TRBV5-8; D gene ambiguous. Deletions cut 4 bases from V and 8 bases from J, with 15 bases between. CDR3 length: 13 residues. Germline values: CDR1 SGHTS, CDR2 YDEGEE. The CDR3 sequence is CASSLESGHGYTF. For the CDR3, the DNA is TGTGCCAGCAGCCTAGAAAGTGGCCACGGCTACACCTTC.

This sequence joins TRBV29-1 and TRBJ2-5; TRBD1 aligns across 7 bases. Germline CDR1 and CDR2: SQVTM and ANQGSEA. Unmatched junction bases numbered 9, after V lost 1 base and J lost 7 bases. This CDR3 is 14 amino acids long. The CDR3 reads CSVEATTGHGTQYF. The CDR3 coding sequence is TGCAGCGTTGAAGCCACGACAGGGCACGGGACCCAGTACTTC.

The V call is TRBV9, the J call TRBJ2-7, with D hard to call. The CDR3 extends over 14 amino acids. The germline V gene encodes CDR1 SGDLS and CDR2 YYNGEE. Trimming pared 2 bases from V and 3 bases from J, leaving 12 bases between. DNA of the CDR3: TGTGCCAGCAGCGTGGCAGCCACGGACTACGAGCAGTACTTC. It encodes CASSVAATDYEQYF.

This chain connects TRBV18 to TRBJ1-2; D is possibly TRBD1 (5 bases). CDR1 is KGHSH and CDR2 is LQKENI in the germline V gene. The CDR3 contains 17 residues. V was clipped by 0 bases and J by 2 bases, with 16 bases between them. The CDR3, as DNA: TGTGCCAGCTCACCACCGGTGGTTCGTGCAGGGAACTATGGCTACACCTTC. Translating it yields CASSPPVVRAGNYGYTF.